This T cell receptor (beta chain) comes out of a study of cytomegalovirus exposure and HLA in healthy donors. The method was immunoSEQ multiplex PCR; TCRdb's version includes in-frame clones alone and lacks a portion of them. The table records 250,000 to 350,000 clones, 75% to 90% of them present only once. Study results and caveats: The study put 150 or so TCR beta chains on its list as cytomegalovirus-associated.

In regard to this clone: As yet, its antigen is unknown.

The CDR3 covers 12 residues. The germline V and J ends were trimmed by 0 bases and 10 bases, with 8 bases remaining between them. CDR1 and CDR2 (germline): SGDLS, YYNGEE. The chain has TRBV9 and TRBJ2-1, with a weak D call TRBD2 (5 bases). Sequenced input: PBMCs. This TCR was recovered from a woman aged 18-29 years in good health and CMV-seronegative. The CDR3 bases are TGTGCCAGCAGCGTAGACGAGCGGGAGCAGTTCTTC. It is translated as CASSVDEREQFF.